This TCR beta chain was identified in a study of cytomegalovirus exposure and HLA in healthy donors. Primers included in the PCR were 60 Vbeta and 13 Jbeta primers. Libraries were prepared by immunoSEQ multiplex PCR; TCRdb keeps only in-frame clonotypes and omits some of them. The table shows about 160,000 clones, with approximately 80% occurring only once. Overall study findings and caveats: The authors enumerated roughly 160 TCR beta chains as linked to cytomegalovirus.

CDR1 is SGHRS, CDR2 YFSETQ, per germline. The V and J ends lost 1 base and 3 bases, in that order; junction bases with no gene match: 14. The CDR3 covers 18 residues. Turning to this clone: Its specificity is unknown.

The receptor comes from a man aged 50-59 years in good health and CMV-seropositive. V and J are TRBV5-1 and TRBJ2-7; 9 bases are shared with TRBD1. The sequenced sample consisted of PBMCs. The CDR3 is CASSLSVGGGQGIYEQYF. For the CDR3, the DNA is TGCGCCAGCAGCTTGTCGGTTGGGGGGGGACAGGGCATCTACGAGCAGTACTTC.